Sequencing of this T cell receptor beta chain was carried out in a study of T cell repertoires in cytomegalovirus infection. This clonotype appeared a few times. Each CDR3 protein gets one entry after TCRdb re-called the reads with MiXCR. The table shows 450,000 to 600,000 distinct CDR3 sequences, with about 11% occurring only once. This CDR3 region has 15 residues. The V gene lost 3 bases and the J gene lost 0 bases, with 11 bases spanning the gap. Germline CDR1 reads MNHEY; CDR2 reads SVGAGI. Sequences were obtained from PBMCs. The chain has TRBV6-5 and TRBJ1-1; D unresolved. The clonotype was recovered from a human donor in good health (CMV status not recorded). Some clones in this sample may be carry-over from other donors' samples. The CDR3 loop is CASSYYRLLNTEAFF. The CDR3 DNA follows: TGTGCCAGCAGTTATTATCGTTTACTGAACACTGAAGCTTTCTTT.